These T cell receptor beta chains were read from a single sample in a study of Tregs in tolerant kidney transplant recipients. Profiled with immunoSEQ multiplex PCR; TCRdb holds only in-frame clones, not every one. The sample carries about 100,000 clones, roughly 89% recorded once. Sequenced here: CD4+ T cells from blood, sampled before the transplant. All receptors derive from a human donor who received a combined kidney and bone marrow transplant. Both conserved end residues are part of each CDR3. The order of the fields is D gene, J gene, V gene, clone size, CDR3 protein, CDR3 DNA. The D gene is left open where the match is weak. Some rows mark clone size as missing; the rest say once, few, many or name a class of expanded clone.

>TRBD1|TRBJ2-3|TRBV6-1|once
CASRPGQGGDTQYF
TGTGCCAGCCGGCCCGGACAGGGGGGGGATACGCAGTATTTT
>TRBD2|TRBJ2-2|TRBV5-6|.
CASSSLAGSNTGELFF
TGTGCCAGCAGCTCACTAGCGGGGTCGAACACCGGGGAGCTGTTTTTT
>.|TRBJ1-4|TRBV6-1|.
CASRPDRFTEKLFF
TGTGCCAGCAGACCCGACAGGTTCACGGAAAAACTGTTTTTT
>.|TRBJ2-1|TRBV10-3|.
CAISPENEQFF
TGTGCCATCAGTCCGGAGAATGAGCAGTTCTTC
>.|TRBJ2-6|TRBV28|.
CASSYGDSGANVLTF
TGTGCCAGCAGTTACGGGGATTCAGGGGCCAACGTCCTGACTTTC
>TRBD2|TRBJ2-5|TRBV7-8|.
CASSPMSGGRKTQYF
TGTGCCAGCAGTCCGATGAGTGGCGGGAGAAAGACCCAGTACTTC
>.|TRBJ2-1|TRBV5-1|.
CASSLAPGPYNEQFF
TGCGCCAGCAGCTTGGCGCCAGGGCCTTACAATGAGCAGTTCTTC
>TRBD2|TRBJ2-2|TRBV27|.
CASKVFGGANTGELFF
TGTGCCAGCAAGGTGTTTGGGGGGGCGAACACCGGGGAGCTGTTTTTT
>.|TRBJ2-2|TRBV4-1|.
CASRLGFQGRTGELFF
TGCGCCAGCCGTCTGGGCTTCCAGGGGCGCACCGGGGAGCTGTTTTTT
>.|TRBJ1-4|TRBV5-1|once
CASSLASGVNEKLFF
TGCGCCAGCAGCTTGGCTTCAGGGGTTAATGAAAAACTGTTTTTT
>.|TRBJ2-3|TRBV6-1|.
CASSEGGAGTDTQYF
TGTGCCAGCAGTGAAGGTGGGGCCGGCACAGATACGCAGTATTTT
>.|TRBJ2-7|TRBV25-1|.
CASRALGGMEQYF
TGTGCCAGCAGGGCTCTCGGGGGAATGGAGCAGTACTTC
>TRBD1|TRBJ2-5|TRBV12-5|.
CASGSPPGQGVGETQYF
TGTGCTAGTGGTTCCCCTCCGGGACAGGGGGTGGGAGAGACCCAGTACTTC
>TRBD1|TRBJ2-1|TRBV19|.
CASSPTGGGNEQFF
TGTGCCAGTAGCCCGACAGGGGGAGGCAATGAGCAGTTCTTC
>.|TRBJ2-1|TRBV11-2|many
CASSSSLVGQFF
TGTGCCAGCAGCTCTTCACTAGTCGGGCAGTTCTTC
>TRBD2|TRBJ2-1|TRBV4-3|.
CASSQDLLNSGLAGDEQFF
TGCGCCAGCAGCCAAGACCTACTGAACTCGGGACTAGCTGGCGATGAGCAGTTCTTC
>.|TRBJ1-2|TRBV2|.
CASSEQANYGYTF
TGTGCCAGCAGTGAACAGGCAAACTATGGCTACACCTTC
>.|TRBJ2-2|TRBV28|once
CASRGYVAGELFF
TGTGCCAGCCGGGGTTATGTGGCCGGGGAGCTGTTTTTT
>TRBD1|TRBJ2-7|TRBV28|.
CASRPKDRVMTYEQYF
TGTGCCAGCAGACCCAAAGACAGGGTTATGACCTACGAGCAGTACTTC
>.|TRBJ1-6|TRBV19|.
CASHRGLSYNSPLHF
TGTGCCAGTCATCGGGGACTTTCCTATAATTCACCCCTCCACTTT
>TRBD1|TRBJ2-2|TRBV7-9|.
CASSPPRRGHAGELFF
TGTGCCAGCAGCCCCCCCCGCAGGGGGCATGCCGGGGAGCTGTTTTTT
>.|TRBJ1-2|TRBV19|few
CASTPLAGDYGYTF
TGTGCCAGTACCCCCTTGGCAGGGGACTATGGCTACACCTTC
>.|TRBJ2-1|TRBV21-1|.
CASSKALGAGGSYNEQFF
TGTGCCAGCAGCAAAGCGCTGGGGGCAGGGGGCTCCTACAATGAGCAGTTCTTC
>.|TRBJ1-1|TRBV28|.
CASSLPQLNTEAFF
TGTGCCAGCAGTTTACCACAGCTGAACACTGAAGCTTTCTTT
>TRBD2|TRBJ2-1|TRBV27|few
CASRRILAGVYNEQFF
TGTGCCAGCCGGAGGATCCTAGCGGGGGTTTACAATGAGCAGTTCTTC
>.|TRBJ2-5|TRBV29-1|.
CSGDSQWGPQYF
TGCAGCGGAGACAGTCAGTGGGGCCCCCAGTACTTC
>TRBD1|TRBJ1-1|TRBV7-9|.
CASSYGQVDEAFF
TGTGCCAGCAGCTACGGACAGGTGGATGAAGCTTTCTTT
>.|TRBJ2-7|TRBV5-8|.
CASSNYRYEQYF
TGTGCCAGCAGCAACTACAGGTACGAGCAGTACTTC
>TRBD1|TRBJ2-1|TRBV4-2|few
CASSQGSGQGAYNEQFF
TGTGCCAGCAGCCAAGGGTCGGGACAGGGGGCCTACAATGAGCAGTTCTTC
>.|TRBJ1-1|TRBV7-9|.
CASSSPGISAGTEAFF
TGTGCCAGCAGCTCACCCGGGATTTCGGCGGGCACTGAAGCTTTCTTT
>TRBD1|TRBJ1-5|TRBV30|few
CAWGQGLSNQPQHF
TGTGCCTGGGGACAGGGGCTTAGCAATCAGCCCCAGCATTTT
>.|TRBJ1-1|TRBV7-9|.
CASSSEAVHTEAFF
TGTGCCAGCAGCTCAGAGGCGGTCCACACTGAAGCTTTCTTT
>.|TRBJ2-7|TRBV23-1|.
CASSQSSPTTQGGRNEQYF
TGCGCCAGCAGTCAATCGAGTCCAACGACTCAGGGGGGTCGAAACGAGCAGTACTTC
>TRBD1|TRBJ1-2|TRBV28|.
CASGGQVQINYGYTF
TGTGCCAGCGGAGGACAGGTACAGATTAACTATGGCTACACCTTC
>.|TRBJ1-2|TRBV5-1|.
CASSPAGVDYGYTF
TGCGCCAGCAGCCCCGCGGGGGTGGACTATGGCTACACCTTC
>.|TRBJ2-3|TRBV18|.
CASSPEVDTQYF
TGTGCCAGCTCACCAGAGGTAGATACGCAGTATTTT
>TRBD1|TRBJ1-4|TRBV6-1|.
CASSERRQGTLFF
TGTGCCAGCAGTGAAAGGAGACAGGGTACACTGTTTTTT
>.|TRBJ1-3|TRBV6-1|.
CASSEVISGGGNTIYF
TGTGCCAGCAGTGAAGTGATCTCCGGGGGTGGAAACACCATATATTTT
>TRBD1|TRBJ2-7|TRBV5-1|.
CASSLAPGQDYEQYF
TGCGCCAGCAGCTTGGCACCGGGACAGGACTACGAGCAGTACTTC
>.|TRBJ2-7|TRBV30|few
CAWSRGTDTYEQYF
TGTGCCTGGAGTCGGGGGACAGATACCTACGAGCAGTACTTC
>TRBD1|TRBJ1-2|TRBV6-5|.
CASTPSGGHYGYTF
TGTGCCAGCACTCCATCAGGGGGCCACTATGGCTACACCTTC